This T cell receptor beta chain emerged from a study of blood T cell repertoires in COVID-19 (dated by TCRdb to 2019 to 2021). General notes on the study: The collaborator samples originated in the United States, Italy and Spain and spanned the acute and convalescent phases of COVID-19. Deeply sampled blood TCRbeta repertoires from subjects exposed to, actively infected with, or recovered from COVID-19 were included in the dataset. The prospective study material was composed of cDNA or gDNA derived from T cells, B-cell-depleted T cells, or PBMCs. Samples were obtained from the ongoing ImmuneRACE study (first 160 participants) and from some 1,300 subjects provided by 6 global collaborators. Sample metadata almost always included a de-identified subject ID, COVID-19 status, age in years and sex. Where available, HLA class I and class II types were taken from metadata supplied by the sample provider and were not determined by assay-based typing. A freely available public database, intended as a resource for researchers studying the immune response to SARS-CoV-2, is where the repertoires were released.

Whole blood was collected in K2EDTA tubes by collaborating institutions according to the institutions' own protocols. Collaborator samples were shipped for TCRbeta analysis as frozen whole blood, isolated PBMCs, or DNA extracted from either sample type. As to this clone: Its antigen has not been determined. The input lacks base qualities; no much larger clone sits a single base away.

Overall results and qualifications from the work: How much clinical and demographic metadata was included differed by source and by participant, and the metadata was provided uncurated.

TCRbeta CDR3 regions were amplified from genomic DNA by means of the immunoSEQ Assay, a bias-controlled multiplex PCR. As for the authors' bioinformatics: Within the assay, amplification of reference gene primers was used to estimate how many nucleated cells each sample contained. To quantify the absolute abundance of each unique TCRbeta CDR3 rearrangement, sequence reads were collapsed and filtered. Productive Simpson clonality was computed per sample as the square root of Simpson's diversity index over productive rearrangements. TCRdb's version of the immuneACCESS table is confined to in-frame rearrangements and falls short of the full clone set. An unresolved V gene accounts for under half of the shortfall where checked; the remainder is of unknown origin. D and trimming come from the DNA, and the V and J calls and clone size come from that table. The table for this sample lists about 68,000 clones; 85% of them were counted only once. The ten largest clonotypes hold roughly 25% of the sample.

The CDR1 and CDR2 encoded by the germline V gene (reference sequence) are LNHDA and SQIVND. V is trimmed back by 5 bases and J by 2 bases, and the junction contains 8 bases that no gene match accounts for. Taken from cysteine to phenylalanine, the CDR3 has 15 residues. Left in the record is the CDR3 DNA by itself, 45 bases read in frame from the first base. The V and J genes are TRBV19 and TRBJ2-5; 7 bases in the junction line up with TRBD2. Material: peripheral blood. This receptor was identified in a man aged 45-60 years with acute or convalescent COVID-19. The encoded CDR3 is CASSPPVGGQETQYF. The DNA sequence is as follows: TGTGCCAGTAGTCCACCCGTGGGGGGGCAAGAGACCCAGTACTTC.